These 32 T cell receptor beta chains were sequenced from one sample in a study of OX40 agonist ivuxolimab in advanced cancers. Profiling relied on immunoSEQ multiplex PCR, and the TCRdb table lists in-frame clones only, not all of them. This table has about 75,000 clones, approximately 90% appearing once. This material consisted of CD4+ or CD8+ T cells sorted from blood, taken in a trial of the OX40 agonist ivuxolimab. These receptor sequences come from an adult with an advanced solid tumor such as melanoma, head and neck, liver or kidney cancer.

The V and J genes are TRBV10-3 and TRBJ2-7, with D possibly matching TRBD2 (5 bases). This CDR3 contains 13 residues. In germline, CDR1 is ENHRY, CDR2 SYGVKD. Trimming left V 7 bases short and J 5 bases short, with 15 bases between. The CDR3 sequence: CAINRGEGHEQYF. As DNA, the CDR3 is TGTGCCATCAACCGGGGAGAGGGTCACGAGCAGTACTTC.

The chain combines TRBV5-6 with TRBJ2-1; D is uncertain. Germline values: CDR1 SGHDT, CDR2 YYEEEE. V dropped 3 bases and J dropped 6 bases, with 10 bases sitting between them. This CDR3 is built from 13 residues. The CDR3 loop is CASSSGRSNEQFF. In nucleotides, the CDR3 is TGTGCCAGCAGCTCTGGACGGTCCAATGAGCAGTTCTTC.

The chain joins TRBV5-1 to TRBJ2-5; TRBD1 matches at 7 bases. In germline, CDR1 is SGHRS, CDR2 YFSETQ. The J segment lost 1 base and the V segment lost 4 bases, leaving 10 bases of the junction unmatched. The CDR3 has 16 amino acids. CDR3 in amino acids: CASSPGADRSQETQYF. The CDR3 DNA is TGCGCCAGCAGCCCTGGCGCGGACAGGTCCCAAGAGACCCAGTACTTC.

The chain couples TRBV2 to TRBJ2-5, with D unclear. The germline V gene has CDR1 SNHLY and CDR2 FYNNEI. Trimming stripped 7 bases from V and 2 bases from J, with 11 bases between. The CDR3 spans 13 residues. The CDR3 sequence is CASKVGWQETQYF. The CDR3 bases are TGTGCCAGCAAAGTTGGCTGGCAAGAGACCCAGTACTTC.

V usage is TRBV7-3 and J usage is TRBJ2-1, with D perhaps assigned TRBD1 or TRBD2 (5 bases each). V lost 1 base and J lost 3, with 10 bases in between. Germline V gives CDR1 SGHTA, CDR2 FQGTGA. This CDR3 comprises 15 residues. This chain's CDR3 is CASSLNRGGYNEQFF. The CDR3 coding sequence is TGTGCCAGCAGCTTAAACCGGGGCGGCTACAATGAGCAGTTCTTC.

This clone was counted a few times. J is TRBJ1-1 and V is TRBV5-1; D perhaps matches TRBD1 (6 bases). The CDR3 is 14 amino acids. Per the germline V gene, CDR1 is SGHRS and CDR2 is YFSETQ. V lost 3 bases and J lost 0, with 9 bases in between. The CDR3 region has the DNA TGCGCCAGCAGCTCACAGGGAATGAACACTGAAGCTTTCTTT. This codes for CASSSQGMNTEAFF.

There are a few counts of this clone. The chain carries TRBV18 and TRBJ1-5; D gene unclear. CDR1 is KGHSH, CDR2 LQKENI, per germline. The CDR3 has 13 residues. Trimming stripped 5 bases from V and 4 bases from J, with 9 bases between. CDR3 sequence: CASSDSPNQPQHF. The CDR3 bases are TGTGCCAGCTCAGACTCCCCTAATCAGCCCCAGCATTTT.

This rearrangement joins TRBV28 to TRBJ2-3, with 9 nucleotides matching TRBD2. Germline CDR1 and CDR2: MDHEN and SYDVKM. V lost 6 bases and J lost 2; bases outside the gene matches: 6. CDR3 length: 15 amino acids. The CDR3 DNA is TGTGCCAGCAGGGAGCGGGGGGAAAACACAGATACGCAGTATTTT. Amino acids: CASRERGENTDTQYF.

This clone was picked up one time. The chain carries TRBV28 and TRBJ1-1; D is ambiguous. Germline CDR1 MDHEN, CDR2 SYDVKM. V shed 9 bases and J shed 4 bases, with 18 bases lying between them. CDR3 length: 14 amino acids. The CDR3 bases are TGTGCCAGTCGCGCCCCGGCGGGCAGCACTGAAGCTTTCTTT. Its translation: CASRAPAGSTEAFF.

This chain uses TRBV2 with TRBJ2-7; 7 bases fit TRBD1. The CDR3 sequence is 17 residues long. Germline V gene lookup returns CDR1 SNHLY and CDR2 FYNNEI. J was trimmed by 3 bases and V by 2 bases; bases with no gene match: 13. DNA of the CDR3: TGTGCCAGCAGTGAATATGAGGGCCGGGACAGACACTACGAGCAGTACTTC. Translation gives CASSEYEGRDRHYEQYF.

The chain uses TRBV7-9 and TRBJ1-2; D unresolved. Trimming removed 6 bases at V and 4 bases at J, with 15 bases between. Germline assignment: CDR1 SEHNR and CDR2 FQNEAQ (reference sequence). This CDR3 spans 14 amino acids. CDR3 amino acids: CASSSNRGAYGYTF. The CDR3 DNA reads TGTGCCAGCAGTTCCAACCGGGGTGCCTATGGCTACACCTTC.

The V call is TRBV6-1, the J call TRBJ2-1, with 12 nucleotides matching TRBD1. V shed 8 bases and J 9 bases; nucleotides not matched to a gene: 11. In germline, CDR1 is MNHNS, CDR2 SASEGT. The CDR3 runs 15 residues. The DNA for the CDR3 is TGTGCCAGCCGGAGGAGGGACAGGGGGCCTATTGAGCAGTTCTTC. This codes for CASRRRDRGPIEQFF.

The J gene is TRBJ2-7, the V gene TRBV4-3, with 8 positions matching TRBD2. CDR1 and CDR2 from the germline V gene are LGHNA and YSLEER. Trimming took 0 bases from V and 4 from J; bases not matched to a gene: 2. This CDR3 comprises 14 residues. The chain's CDR3 is CASSQETGGYEQYF. The CDR3 DNA sequence: TGCGCCAGCAGCCAAGAAACGGGGGGGTACGAGCAGTACTTC.

This chain connects TRBV10-3 to TRBJ2-7; the D gene is possibly TRBD2 (5 bases). Trimming cost V 2 bases and J 0 bases, with 11 bases left between them. Germline assignment: CDR1 ENHRY and CDR2 SYGVKD. There are 15 residues in the CDR3. CDR3 residues: CAISEVETSSYEQYF. The CDR3 region has the DNA TGTGCCATCAGTGAGGTAGAAACTAGCTCCTACGAGCAGTACTTC.

The V call is TRBV2, the J call TRBJ1-4; 7 bases agree with TRBD1. V shed 7 bases and J 1 base; nucleotides not matched to a gene: 3. CDR1 SNHLY and CDR2 FYNNEI come from the germline V gene. The CDR3 totals 14 residues. CDR3 region: CASIRDRTNEKLFF. CDR3 DNA: TGTGCCAGCATTCGGGACAGAACTAATGAAAAACTGTTTTTT.

This clone was counted only a few times. The J gene is TRBJ2-1, the V gene TRBV11-3; D is perhaps TRBD1 or TRBD2 (5 bases each). V gave up 8 bases and J gave up 6 bases, with 14 bases separating them. Germline V gene sequence: CDR1 SGHNT, CDR2 YENEEA. The CDR3 sequence is 13 residues long. Here the CDR3 reads CASSTGTLNEQFF. DNA for the CDR3: TGTGCCAGCTCCACCGGGACCCTCAATGAGCAGTTCTTC.

This clone occurred once. The CDR3 nucleotides read TGTGCCAGCAGTTTAGGGGGTTTGGGGACCGGGGAGCTGTTTTTT. Encoded protein: CASSLGGLGTGELFF. The rearrangement links TRBV28 to TRBJ2-2; perhaps D is TRBD1 or TRBD2 (5 bases each). CDR1 is MDHEN and CDR2 is SYDVKM in the germline V gene. With 2 bases removed from V and 5 bases from J, the gap between germline ends came to 12 bases. This CDR3 region has 15 residues.

This clone is a singleton in its sample. This chain links TRBV7-9 with TRBJ1-2; 7 bases fit TRBD1. This CDR3 has 15 residues. Losses at the gene ends were 5 bases for V and 7 bases for J; bases not matched to a gene: 13. Germline values: CDR1 SEHNR, CDR2 FQNEAQ (reference sequence). CDR3 loop: CASSRLSETGTGYTF. Here the CDR3 DNA reads TGTGCCAGCAGCCGGTTGAGTGAGACAGGGACTGGCTACACCTTC.

The chain links TRBV7-9 to TRBJ2-2; D perhaps matches TRBD2 (6 bases). V gave up 5 bases and J gave up 3 bases, with 13 bases separating them. The CDR3 has 15 amino acids. Per germline, CDR1 SEHNR and CDR2 FQNEAQ (reference sequence). CDR3 DNA: TGTGCCAGCAGCCCCGCGGGGTTGGACACCGGGGAGCTGTTTTTT. Translated: CASSPAGLDTGELFF.

V and J are TRBV29-1 and TRBJ1-1; perhaps TRBD1 as D (6 bases). The CDR3 consists of 12 residues. Trimming stripped 3 bases from V and 1 base from J, with 6 bases between. From germline, CDR1 is SQVTM and CDR2 ANQGSEA. CDR3 residues: CSVETGNTEAFF. CDR3 in DNA: TGCAGCGTTGAGACAGGGAACACTGAAGCTTTCTTT. Using reference TRBV29-1 and TRBJ1-1 for the parts outside the CDR3, the full variable domain is SAVISQKPSRDICQRGTSLTIQCQVDSQVTMMFWYRQQPGQSLTLIATANQGSEATYESGFVIDKFPISRPNLTFSTLTVSNMSPEDSSIYLCSVETGNTEAFFGQGTRLTVV.

This sequence joins TRBV6-6 and TRBJ2-7, with 7 bases aligning to TRBD1. Trimming removed 6 bases from V and 2 bases from J; junction bases left unmatched: 7. CDR3 length equals 14 residues. Germline loops: CDR1 MNHNY, CDR2 SVGAGI (reference sequence). CDR3 in DNA: TGTGCCAGCAGAATGGACAGGACCACCTACGAGCAGTACTTC. Encoded protein: CASRMDRTTYEQYF.

The V gene is TRBV6-5, the J gene TRBJ2-3; the D call may be TRBD1 or TRBD2 (7 bases each). The CDR3 spans 16 residues. Germline CDR1 and CDR2: MNHEY and SVGAGI. Trimming removed 4 bases from V and 7 bases from J, with 21 bases in between. The CDR3 loop reads CASSFRGGGEEYTQYF. The CDR3 bases are TGTGCCAGCAGTTTTAGGGGAGGGGGCGAAGAATATACGCAGTATTTT.

The rearrangement joins TRBV11-3 to TRBJ1-6; TRBD1 might be the D (5 bases). Germline V gives CDR1 SGHNT, CDR2 YENEEA. Trimming shortened V by 1 base and J by 3 bases, and 7 bases separated the two germline ends. CDR3 length: 15 residues. The CDR3 protein is CASSLGDVYNSPLHF. The CDR3 coding sequence is TGTGCCAGCAGCTTAGGGGACGTCTATAATTCACCCCTCCACTTT.

This rearrangement joins TRBV7-9 to TRBJ2-4; the D gene is possibly TRBD2 (5 bases). CDR3 length equals 13 residues. V was shortened by 8 bases and J by 9 bases, with 17 bases between the two germline ends. CDR1 is SEHNR and CDR2 is FQNEAQ in the germline V gene (reference sequence). CDR3 protein: CASGTIGGGIQYF. The CDR3 bases are TGTGCCAGCGGAACGATCGGAGGCGGCATTCAGTACTTC.

V is TRBV20-1 and J is TRBJ1-1, with D unclear. Trimming took 7 bases from V and 4 from J, leaving 7 bases between them. Germline lookup yields CDR1 DFQATT and CDR2 SNEGSKA (reference sequence). This CDR3 comprises 10 residues. As DNA, the CDR3 is TGCAGTGTCGCGAGCACTGAAGCTTTCTTT. Translating gives CSVASTEAFF.

The rearrangement joins TRBV27 to TRBJ1-2; possibly TRBD1 for D (5 bases). Germline V CDR1 and CDR2: MNHEY, SMNVEV (reference sequence). The CDR3 length is 15 residues. The V end lost 6 bases, the J end lost 7 bases, and 21 bases lay between the germline ends. This chain's CDR3 is CASSETPLQGGGYTF. The DNA for the CDR3 is TGTGCCAGCAGCGAAACCCCCCTTCAGGGCGGTGGCTACACCTTC.

The chain uses TRBV9 and TRBJ2-7, with D perhaps TRBD1 (5 bases). The CDR3 sequence is 14 residues long. The V gene lost 0 bases and the J gene lost 1 base, with 8 bases spanning the gap. Per germline, CDR1 SGDLS and CDR2 YYNGEE. Here the CDR3 DNA reads TGTGCCAGCAGCGTAGGGCCAGGGTCCTACGAGCAGTACTTC. Amino acids: CASSVGPGSYEQYF.

The rearrangement joins TRBV2 to TRBJ1-5, with a possible D match to TRBD1 (6 bases). Germline V lookup: CDR1 SNHLY, CDR2 FYNNEI. This CDR3 comprises 15 residues. V shed 7 bases and J shed 7 bases, with 20 bases lying between them. The CDR3 here is CASMGDWAGGQPQHF. The CDR3 region has the DNA TGTGCCAGCATGGGGGATTGGGCGGGGGGCCAGCCCCAGCATTTT. The full variable domain, in which reference TRBV2 and TRBJ1-5 provide the parts outside the CDR3, is EPEVTQTPSHQVTQMGQEVILRCVPISNHLYFYWYRQILGQKVEFLVSFYNNEISEKSEIFDDQFSVERPDGSNFTLKIRSTKLEDSAMYFCASMGDWAGGQPQHFGDGTRLSIL.

This chain uses TRBV7-2 with TRBJ1-4; tentatively, D is TRBD1 (5 bases). This CDR3 contains 14 residues. V was cut by 5 bases and J by 5 bases, with 12 bases left in between. Germline lookup yields CDR1 SGHTA and CDR2 FQGNSA. CDR3 nucleotide sequence: TGTGCCAGCAGCCTGGGACGGCCGAATGAAAAACTGTTTTTT. Translating gives CASSLGRPNEKLFF.

This rearrangement joins TRBV9 to TRBJ2-5; perhaps D is TRBD1 or TRBD2 (5 bases each). Germline values: CDR1 SGDLS, CDR2 YYNGEE. With 0 bases removed from V and 13 bases from J, the gap between germline ends came to 22 bases. This CDR3 region has 15 residues. CDR3 nucleotides: TGTGCCAGCAGCGTAGAGGTGGGGACCGCTGAAATGCTGTACTTC. Translation gives CASSVEVGTAEMLYF.

The rearrangement links TRBV18 to TRBJ2-6; D ambiguous. The germline V gene encodes CDR1 KGHSH and CDR2 LQKENI. The V gene lost 2 bases and the J gene lost 1 base, with 3 bases spanning the gap. There are 14 residues in the CDR3. This CDR3 reads CASSPLSGANVLTF. Here the CDR3 DNA reads TGTGCCAGCTCACCATTATCTGGGGCCAACGTCCTGACTTTC.

The chain uses TRBV7-9 and TRBJ1-1; TRBD1 aligns across 8 bases. The CDR3 covers 14 residues. With V trimmed by 5 bases and J by 3 bases, 5 bases remained unmatched. Germline assignment: CDR1 SEHNR and CDR2 FQNEAQ (reference sequence). CDR3 residues: CASSIGQGDTEAFF. DNA of the CDR3: TGTGCCAGCAGCATCGGACAGGGCGACACTGAAGCTTTCTTT. The complete variable domain, with remaining parts taken from reference TRBV7-9 and TRBJ1-1, reads DTGVSQNPRHKITKRGQNVTFRCDPISEHNRLYWYRQTLGQGPEFLTYFQNEAQLEKSRLLSDRFSAERPKGSFSTLEIQRTEQGDSAMYLCASSIGQGDTEAFFGQGTRLTVV.